The 4 T cell receptor beta chains below were found in one sample sequenced in a study of glioma-infiltrating T cells after dendritic cell vaccination. TCRdb's copy holds only in-frame clones and misses some; the assay was immunoSEQ multiplex PCR. The sample shows over 55,000 clones, 81% of them seen only once. The sample consisted of blood, taken before dendritic cell vaccination. These receptors were obtained from a human donor with glioblastoma.

The rearrangement links TRBV4-1 to TRBJ1-5; D is possibly TRBD1 (6 bases). The CDR3 is 14 residues long. CDR1 is MGHRA, CDR2 YSYEKL, per germline. V was pared by 4 bases and J by 1 base, with 8 bases between. CDR3 protein: CASSLGQSNQPQHF. The CDR3 DNA is TGCGCCAGCAGCCTGGGACAAAGCAATCAGCCCCAGCATTTT.

This clone was picked up many times. The rearrangement joins TRBV5-6 to TRBJ1-5; no reliable D call. The CDR3 spans 13 residues. In germline, CDR1 is SGHDT, CDR2 YYEEEE. V was cut by 2 bases and J by 4 bases, with 7 bases left in between. The CDR3 DNA sequence: TGTGCCAGCAGCTTTACGGTGAATCAGCCCCAGCATTTT. Translating gives CASSFTVNQPQHF.

V and J are TRBV7-6 and TRBJ1-1; D unresolved. The germline V gene encodes CDR1 SGHVS and CDR2 FNYEAQ. Trimming shortened V by 3 bases and J by 1 base, and 6 bases separated the two germline ends. This CDR3 has 13 residues. The CDR3 loop reads CASSFDTNTEAFF. The CDR3 bases are TGTGCCAGCAGCTTCGACACGAACACTGAAGCTTTCTTT.

The V gene is TRBV7-8, the J gene TRBJ1-2; 8 bases fit TRBD1. Germline V gene sequence: CDR1 SGHVS, CDR2 FQNEAQ. Losses at the gene ends were 3 bases for V and 9 bases for J; bases not matched to a gene: 3. This CDR3 contains 12 residues. The CDR3 here is CASSFRQGSYTF. The CDR3 nucleotides read TGTGCCAGCAGCTTCAGACAGGGGAGCTACACCTTC.